This T cell receptor beta chain was sequenced for a study of cytomegalovirus exposure and HLA in healthy donors. Across the whole study: Samples from HLA-typed donors yielded about 80 million unique TCRs in an early data release. General study results and limits: A later analysis reportedly found that, within productive TCRs, an Asian-associated ancestry cluster had fewer N-insertions than the mean observed across the approximately 670 donors.

A remark on this clone: The antigen remains unidentified. At the DNA level, this CDR3 is encoded by other sequences in the same sample as well.

Primers: 60 Vbeta forward and 13 Jbeta reverse. Data came from immunoSEQ multiplex PCR; TCRdb stores just in-frame clones and leaves some out. The repertoire holds some 200,000 clones, with more than 75% as singletons. This CDR3 is 15 amino acids long. The V end lost 2 bases, the J end lost 0 bases, and 8 bases lay between the germline ends. In germline, CDR1 is MNHNS, CDR2 SASEGT. The origin of this receptor is a woman aged 50 to 65 in good health and CMV-seropositive. The chain employs TRBV6-1 and TRBJ1-5; D might be TRBD1 (6 bases). Sequencing was carried out using PBMCs. The CDR3 region is CASSEPGASNQPQHF. The CDR3 bases are TGTGCCAGCAGTGAACCAGGGGCTAGCAATCAGCCCCAGCATTTT.